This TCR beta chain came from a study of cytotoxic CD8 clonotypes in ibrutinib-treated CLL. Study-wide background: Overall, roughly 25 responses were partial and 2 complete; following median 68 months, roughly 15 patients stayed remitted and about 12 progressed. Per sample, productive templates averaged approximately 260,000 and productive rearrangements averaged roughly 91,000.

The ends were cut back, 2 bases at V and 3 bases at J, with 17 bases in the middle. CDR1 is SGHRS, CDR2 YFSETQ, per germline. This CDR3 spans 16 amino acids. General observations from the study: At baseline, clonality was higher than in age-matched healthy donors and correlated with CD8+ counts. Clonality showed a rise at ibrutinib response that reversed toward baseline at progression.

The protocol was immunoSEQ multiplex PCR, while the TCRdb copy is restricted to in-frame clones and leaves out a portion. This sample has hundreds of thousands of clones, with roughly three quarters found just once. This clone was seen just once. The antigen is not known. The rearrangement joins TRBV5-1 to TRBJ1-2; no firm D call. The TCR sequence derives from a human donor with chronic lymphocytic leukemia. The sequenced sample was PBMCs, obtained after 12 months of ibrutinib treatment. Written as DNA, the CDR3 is TGCGCCAGCAGCTTAACAGACACCCCATCTCACTATGGCTACACCTTC. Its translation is CASSLTDTPSHYGYTF.